One sample yielded the 8 T cell receptor beta chains listed below, sequenced in a study of prognosis after radiotherapy for stage I lung cancer. Using two-round multiplex PCR, the authors amplified TCR beta CDR3 from genomic DNA. The authors ran first-round PCR with primers specific to each TRBV and TRBJ gene. TCRdb redid the calling of the multiplex PCR reads with MiXCR, one entry per CDR3 protein. This table has roughly 15,000 distinct CDR3 sequences, roughly 31% appearing once. The specimen was PBMCs, collected before or after stereotactic body radiation therapy (not recorded which). The receptors derive from a donor over 45 with non-small cell lung cancer.

A word on this clonotype: Without the conserved terminal phenylalanine or tryptophan, this CDR3 likely stems from a read error. It is unclear where the CDR3 begins or ends on the DNA, so no DNA is shown, and the CDR3 is as TCRdb lists it. This chain uses TRBV20-1 with TRBJ2-5; the table names TRBD1, a call not compared with the DNA. The CDR3 has 13 residues if both end residues are counted. CDR1 and CDR2 (germline): DFQATT, SNEGSKA (reference sequence). The CDR3 sequence: CSASTDREETKYS.

This clonotype was seen at least ten times. This chain links TRBV9 with TRBJ2-2, with TRBD2 matching 9 bases. CDR3 length: 16 amino acids. The V segment lost 2 bases and the J segment 4 bases; nucleotides outside the gene matches: 6. In germline, CDR1 is SGDLS, CDR2 YYNGEE. CDR3 sequence: CASSVQAGGGTGELFF. DNA for the CDR3: TGTGCCAGCAGCGTCCAAGCGGGAGGTGGCACCGGGGAGCTGTTTTTT.

Regarding this clonotype: One end of the junction is discordant with germline, which a read error may explain. The chain is built from TRBV12-3 or TRBV12-4 and TRBJ2-1; no clear D. The CDR3 extends over 13 amino acids. The DNA of the CDR3 is TGTGCCAGCGGTTTTTCGGTATACAATGAGCAGTTCTTC. Translating it yields CASGFSVYNEQFF.

In the case of this clonotype: It may be a read error: a sequence one base away is much more abundant. The gene calls are TRBV6-2 or TRBV6-3 and TRBJ1-1; 9 bases are shared with TRBD1. This CDR3 region has 13 residues. The germline V gene has CDR1 MNHEY and CDR2 SVGEGT. The CDR3 here is CASRQGGATKAFF. As DNA, the CDR3 is TGTGCCAGCCGACAGGGGGGAGCCACTAAAGCTTTCTTT.

J is TRBJ2-1 and V is TRBV2; 11 bases line up with TRBD2. CDR3 length: 14 residues. Germline CDR1 reads SNHLY; CDR2 reads FYNNEI. Trimming at V came to 6 bases and at J to 7 bases, leaving 5 bases not matched to a gene. Here the CDR3 DNA reads TGTGCCAGCAGCACTAGCGGGAGTAGTAATGAGCAGTTCTTC. It is translated as CASSTSGSSNEQFF.

This clonotype has ten or more counts. The V call is TRBV11-2, the J call TRBJ2-7; 8 bases match TRBD1. Trimming cost V 1 base and J 2 bases; bases outside gene matches: 13. The CDR3 runs to 18 residues. The V gene's germline CDR1 is SGHAT and CDR2 FQNNGV. CDR3 loop: CASSLAVGRTGHTYEQYF. As DNA, the CDR3 is TGTGCCAGCAGCTTAGCAGTGGGTAGGACAGGGCACACCTACGAGCAGTACTTC.

As to this clonotype: It differs at one base from a far larger clone, so likely a read error. The chain has TRBV6-6 and TRBJ2-3, with D unclear. This CDR3 comprises 16 residues. Trimming shortened V by 5 bases and J by 0 bases, and 15 bases separated the two germline ends. The germline V gene encodes CDR1 MNHNY and CDR2 SVGAGI (reference sequence). The CDR3 here is CASSVSPDVSTDTQYF. CDR3 DNA: TGTGCCAGCAGTGTTTCGCCAGACGTTAGCACAGATACGCAGTATTTT.

By share, this clonotype counts as medium-sized. The chain joins TRBV27 to TRBJ2-7; 13 bases map to TRBD2. The CDR3 is 16 amino acids. CDR1 is MNHEY, CDR2 SMNVEV, per germline (reference sequence). J lost 3 bases, V lost 6 bases, and 8 bases had no gene match. CDR3 coding DNA: TGTGCCAGCAGGAAAACTAGCGGGAGGGTTGGCTACGAGCAGTACTTC. It specifies CASRKTSGRVGYEQYF.